This TCR beta chain was identified during a study of spatial heterogeneity in lung cancer. Study-level results: Blood contained ubiquitous expanded tumor TCRs more at resection than at follow-up.

Indicated time point: sample taken at primary tumor resection. Whole RNA obtained from tumor, nontumor lung or frozen PBMC underwent sequencing without sorting. The study tagged each TCR cDNA molecule with a unique molecular identifier. TCRdb called the 5' RACE reads again in MiXCR, with one record for every CDR3 protein. This sample has roughly 80,000 distinct CDR3 sequences; around 7.8% occur once, and the top ten carry 6.8%. Regarding this clonotype: Its antigen is undetermined.

This CDR3 has 14 residues. Germline V gives CDR1 LGHDT, CDR2 YNNKEL (reference sequence). The V end was cut by 3 bases, the J end by 6 bases, with 12 bases between. This clonotype was sampled from a male donor with early-stage non-small cell lung cancer. The sample in question was PBMCs, obtained at surgery. The chain carries TRBV3-1 and TRBJ2-1, with D maybe TRBD2 (5 bases). The CDR3 loop reads CASSQGLASNEQFF. As DNA, the CDR3 is TGTGCCAGCAGCCAGGGATTAGCGAGCAATGAGCAGTTCTTC.